This T cell receptor beta chain came from a study of human T cells and chemical hapten exposure. At the level of the study: Alopecia areata, totalis or universalis affected patients, mainly female.

Time point indicated: patch test 1, 2 weeks after DPC sensitization. Treatment defined: therapeutic diphenylcyclopropenone sensitization with weekly scalp DPC. Each CDR3 protein gets one entry after TCRdb re-called the RACE reads with MiXCR. The table records about 80,000 distinct CDR3 sequences, about a tenth of them present only once. This clonotype was found a few times. This CDR3 contains 15 residues. The germline CDR1 and CDR2 sequences are SGDLS and YYNGEE. The V end was cut by 1 base, the J end by 1 base, with 10 bases between. The sample in question was whole blood, obtained in connection with sensitization to the hapten diphenylcyclopropenone (DPC). The receptor was isolated from a woman aged 50 to 65 with alopecia areata. Some clones in this sample may be carry-over from other donors' samples. The J gene is TRBJ2-3, the V gene TRBV9; D unresolved. As DNA, the CDR3 is TGTGCCAGCAGCGTAAGTAACAGCCGCACAGATACGCAGTATTTT. Residues: CASSVSNSRTDTQYF.